This paragraph reports one T cell receptor beta chain. TCRbeta library construction was performed incorporating unique molecular identifiers. One entry per CDR3 protein, called by TCRdb with MiXCR from the PCR reads. The profile shows about 600,000 distinct CDR3 sequences, about 10% of them singletons. This sample was taken from a study of T-cell reconstitution after alpha-beta-depleted transplantation in children. The CDR3 has 14 residues. Trimming took 6 bases from V and 2 from J, leaving 9 bases between them. The germline CDR1 and CDR2 sequences are SGHRS and YFSETQ. The specimen comprised PBMCs from the stem cell graft donor, sampled from the stem cell graft. This clonotype was obtained from a human donor who donated a stem cell graft to a child with acute myeloid leukemia. The V gene is TRBV5-1, the J gene TRBJ2-6; no clear D. The chain's CDR3 is CASTPNPGANVLTF. The CDR3 region has the DNA TGCGCCAGCACCCCCAACCCTGGGGCCAACGTCCTGACTTTC.